This T cell receptor beta chain was captured by sequencing in a study of blood T cells in healthy people across ages. The germline V and J ends were trimmed by 4 bases and 7 bases, with 17 bases remaining between them. From germline, CDR1 is MNHNS and CDR2 SASEGT. The CDR3 runs to 15 residues. This clonotype was detected a few times. Its antigen is still unknown. Using a J-beta primer mix together with a sample-barcoded 5' primer, a second PCR was run for about 7 to 12 cycles. Individual samples furnished no less than 3 million CDR3-containing paired-end reads apiece. TCRdb fed the 5' RACE reads into MiXCR, producing one record per CDR3 protein. The sample includes some 750,000 distinct CDR3 sequences, about 20% of them seen just once. General study points: With naive T cell percentage, TCR beta diversity showed a strong correlation. A greater number of naive CD4+ cells and higher diversity distinguished long-lived donors from aged donors.

Drawing of peripheral blood yielded ten milliliters from each donor. The sequence was obtained from an older man in good health. The sequenced sample was blood. The chain recombines TRBV6-1 with TRBJ2-1, with D perhaps matching TRBD1 or TRBD2 (6 bases each). In DNA, the CDR3 is TGTGCCAGCAGTGTTAGAACAGGGACTGGGAATGAGCAGTTCTTC. It specifies CASSVRTGTGNEQFF.